The 9 T cell receptor beta chains below were found in one sample sequenced in a study of T cell responses to AZD1222 COVID-19 vaccine. Measured with immunoSEQ multiplex PCR; TCRdb has only the in-frame clones, and not every one. The table lists more than 85,000 clones, roughly 92% of them singletons, with more than 2% in the top ten. This sample comprised peripheral blood, obtained 28 days after the second AZD1222 dose. All receptors derive from an adult who received the AZD1222 COVID-19 vaccine.

This chain connects TRBV5-4 to TRBJ2-7; D unresolved. V was clipped by 0 bases and J by 1 base, with 8 bases between them. The V gene's germline CDR1 is SGHNT and CDR2 YYREEE (reference sequence). This CDR3 is 14 amino acids long. The CDR3 DNA reads TGTGCCAGCAGCTTGGACGACGGTTCCTACGAGCAGTACTTC. The encoded protein is CASSLDDGSYEQYF.

The chain couples TRBV29-1 to TRBJ2-3; D not resolved. Per the germline V gene, CDR1 is SQVTM and CDR2 is ANQGSEA. The V and J ends lost 4 bases and 4 bases respectively, with 15 bases between them. This CDR3 has 14 residues. The CDR3 DNA follows: TGCAGCGTTGCTGCACCCCGGGTTTCAGATACGCAGTATTTT. Translating gives CSVAAPRVSDTQYF.

The chain joins TRBV12-3 or TRBV12-4 to TRBJ1-5, with D hard to call. The CDR3 totals 13 residues. The V gene lost 3 bases and the J gene lost 5 bases, with 8 bases spanning the gap. The CDR3 nucleotides are TGTGCCAGCAGTTTCTCGGCATATCAGCCCCAGCATTTT. Protein: CASSFSAYQPQHF.

This chain uses TRBV5-6 with TRBJ2-2; 9 bases match TRBD1. With 4 bases clipped from V and 6 bases from J, the junction kept 4 bases outside the gene matches. CDR1 is SGHDT and CDR2 is YYEEEE in the germline V gene. The CDR3 spans 14 residues. For the CDR3, the DNA is TGTGCCAGCAGCCGGGGACAGGGCGCCGGGGAGCTGTTTTTT. It yields the protein CASSRGQGAGELFF.

The V call is TRBV4-3, the J call TRBJ1-1; D possibly corresponds to TRBD1 (6 bases). CDR3 length: 15 residues. Trimming shortened V by 0 bases and J by 5 bases, and 13 bases separated the two germline ends. Germline V CDR1 and CDR2: LGHNA, YSLEER. CDR3 in amino acids: CASSQDSGGRTEAFF. CDR3 coding DNA: TGCGCCAGCAGCCAAGATTCGGGGGGGCGAACTGAAGCTTTCTTT.

The chain uses TRBV5-4 and TRBJ1-6; TRBD1 is a possible D gene (6 bases). V was shortened by 5 bases and J by 7 bases, with 16 bases between the two germline ends. The CDR3 has 15 residues. The germline V gene encodes CDR1 SGHNT and CDR2 YYREEE (reference sequence). CDR3 DNA: TGTGCCAGCAGGGAGGGGGGGAGTGAGAATTCACCCCTCCACTTT. Its translation: CASREGGSENSPLHF.

The rearrangement links TRBV7-8 to TRBJ2-1; 7 bases agree with TRBD1. V lost 4 bases to trimming and J lost 6 bases; unmatched junction nucleotides: 3. This CDR3 region has 13 residues. The germline gives CDR1 SGHVS, CDR2 FQNEAQ. The DNA for the CDR3 is TGTGCCAGCAGCTCAGACAGGGTCAATGAGCAGTTCTTC. Protein: CASSSDRVNEQFF.

The V gene is TRBV11-2, the J gene TRBJ1-4; D may be TRBD1 (5 bases). The CDR3 loop spans 14 amino acids. V was trimmed by 4 bases and J by 10 bases, leaving 16 bases between them. Germline V lookup: CDR1 SGHAT, CDR2 FQNNGV. CDR3 bases: TGTGCCAGCAGCTCCTGGACTAGGGGTGGAAAACTGTTTTTT. Amino acid sequence: CASSSWTRGGKLFF. Combining the CDR3 with reference TRBV11-2 and TRBJ1-4 gives the whole variable domain EAGVAQSPRYKIIEKRQSVAFWCNPISGHATLYWYQQILGQGPKLLIQFQNNGVVDDSQLPKDRFSAERLKGVDSTLKIQPAKLEDSAVYLCASSSWTRGGKLFFGSGTQLSVL.

The chain links TRBV10-3 to TRBJ2-5; 9 positions agree with TRBD1. J was trimmed by 2 bases and V by 4 bases; bases with no gene match: 2. CDR1 and CDR2 (germline): ENHRY, SYGVKD. There are 14 residues in the CDR3. Here the CDR3 reads CAISGQGGQETQYF. In DNA form, the CDR3 reads TGTGCCATCAGTGGACAGGGGGGTCAAGAGACCCAGTACTTC.